The 26 T cell receptor beta chains below all came from one sample that was sequenced in a study of blood T cells in healthy people across ages. With a J-beta primer mix and a sample-barcoded 5' primer, a second PCR ran roughly 6 to 11 cycles. One entry per CDR3 protein, called by TCRdb with MiXCR from the 5' RACE reads. The top ten clones hold 10% of a sample with 800,000 to 950,000 distinct CDR3 sequences, approximately 32% of them seen once. Another study also made use of these data, one on T cells of mothers and their children.

The specimen sequenced was blood. These TCRs come from a woman in her thirties or forties in good health.

This clonotype was seen a few times. J is TRBJ2-2 and V is TRBV20-1; 8 nucleotides match TRBD1. The CDR3 runs to 17 residues. Germline CDR1 and CDR2: DFQATT and SNEGSKA (reference sequence). The J segment lost 5 bases and the V segment lost 0 bases, leaving 11 bases of the junction unmatched. CDR3 nucleotides: TGCAGTGCTAGAGATCTCACGCAGGGGGCAGTAACCGGGGAGCTGTTTTTT. Residues: CSARDLTQGAVTGELFF.

A few counts support this clonotype. V is TRBV29-1 and J is TRBJ1-1; D unresolved. The V gene's germline CDR1 is SQVTM and CDR2 ANQGSEA. Deletions cut 8 bases from V and 2 bases from J, with 12 bases between. This CDR3 is built from 12 residues. The CDR3 spells CSILSGNTEAFF. The CDR3, as DNA: TGCAGCATCCTATCGGGTAACACTGAAGCTTTCTTT. Complete variable domain (other parts from reference TRBV29-1 and TRBJ1-1): SAVISQKPSRDICQRGTSLTIQCQVDSQVTMMFWYRQQPGQSLTLIATANQGSEATYESGFVIDKFPISRPNLTFSTLTVSNMSPEDSSIYLCSILSGNTEAFFGQGTRLTVV.

Here the CDR3 DNA reads TGTGCCACCAGTGACCCAGGGAAAGCTAACTATGGCTACACCTTC. Translation: CATSDPGKANYGYTF. The rearrangement joins TRBV24-1 to TRBJ1-2, with a possible D match to TRBD1 (5 bases). Trimming removed 4 bases from V and 0 bases from J, with 11 bases in between. This CDR3 has 15 amino acids. Germline CDR1 is KGHDR and CDR2 is SFDVKD.

This clonotype occurred many times. The rearrangement links TRBV3-1 to TRBJ1-1, with D possibly TRBD1 on 5 matching bases. The CDR3 has 14 residues. Germline V gives CDR1 LGHDT, CDR2 YNNKEL (reference sequence). The V end lost 10 bases, the J end lost 3 bases, and 18 bases lay between the germline ends. The CDR3 DNA is TGTGCCACCAGGAGGCCCGGCAGGGACACTGAAGCTTTCTTT. This sequence encodes CATRRPGRDTEAFF.

The J gene is TRBJ2-7, the V gene TRBV3-1, with 9 bases aligning to TRBD2. Germline CDR1 reads LGHDT; CDR2 reads YNNKEL (reference sequence). The CDR3 sequence is 14 residues long. V trimming: 4 bases; J trimming: 6 bases; junction bases outside the gene matches: 7. In DNA form, the CDR3 reads TGTGCCAGCAGCCTCGGACTAGCGCCTAGCGAGCAGTACTTC. It translates to CASSLGLAPSEQYF.

V and J are TRBV20-1 and TRBJ1-5, with D possibly matching TRBD1 (5 bases). Per germline, CDR1 DFQATT and CDR2 SNEGSKA (reference sequence). The CDR3 covers 15 residues. The V end lost 1 base, the J end lost 6 bases, and 16 bases lay between the germline ends. The CDR3 sequence is CSARGRGLVGQPQHF. In nucleotides, the CDR3 is TGCAGTGCTAGAGGTCGGGGCTTGGTGGGTCAGCCCCAGCATTTT.

This clonotype was counted ten times or more. This sequence joins TRBV18 and TRBJ2-7; D possibly corresponds to TRBD1 (6 bases). Germline V lookup: CDR1 KGHSH, CDR2 LQKENI. The CDR3 length is 12 residues. Trimming shortened V by 8 bases and J by 6 bases, and 14 bases separated the two germline ends. As DNA, the CDR3 is TGTGCCAGCCCACACAGGGATCGCGAGCAGTACTTC. This sequence encodes CASPHRDREQYF.

This clonotype was found a few times. This chain connects TRBV20-1 to TRBJ2-1; 16 bases align to TRBD2. The CDR3 contains 15 residues. Germline CDR1 and CDR2: DFQATT and SNEGSKA (reference sequence). Trimming removed 7 bases from V and 9 bases from J; junction bases left unmatched: 9. CDR3 protein: CSVSGTSGGELEQFF. The CDR3 DNA sequence: TGCAGTGTTTCGGGGACTAGCGGGGGGGAGCTTGAGCAGTTCTTC.

Ten or more counts support this clonotype. The chain links TRBV5-5 to TRBJ2-7; 7 bases align to TRBD2. This CDR3 has 16 residues. CDR1 is SGHKS and CDR2 is YYEKEE in the germline V gene (reference sequence). Unmatched junction bases numbered 12, after V lost 1 base and J lost 5 bases. The CDR3 DNA follows: TGTGCCAGCAGCTTGAGAGCCTCACTAGCGTCCCACGAGCAGTACTTC. Protein product: CASSLRASLASHEQYF.

A few counts support this clonotype. A read error may explain this, as a much larger clone is one base away. Without the conserved terminal phenylalanine or tryptophan, this CDR3 likely stems from a read error. J is TRBJ2-5 and V is TRBV7-3; possible D gene TRBD1, 6 bases. This CDR3 is built from 13 residues. Looked up from germline, CDR1 is SGHTA and CDR2 is FQGTGA. The V end was cut by 5 bases, the J end by 5 bases, with 12 bases between. The CDR3 here is CASSIYTGETQYC. Written as DNA, the CDR3 is TGTGCCAGCAGCATATATACAGGGGAGACCCAGTACTGC.

V and J are TRBV4-2 and TRBJ2-3; 7 bases agree with TRBD1. Germline CDR1 is LGHNA and CDR2 is YNFKEQ. J was trimmed by 4 bases and V by 2 bases; bases with no gene match: 9. This CDR3 spans 16 amino acids. The CDR3 spells CASSQPQTGTADTQYF. The CDR3 DNA reads TGTGCCAGCAGCCAACCTCAGACAGGGACCGCAGATACGCAGTATTTT.

On this clonotype itself: This clone may be a read error of a much larger clone one base away. The V and J genes are TRBV7-2 and TRBJ2-1, with 8 nucleotides matching TRBD2. This CDR3 has 15 amino acids. V shed 2 bases and J 2 bases; nucleotides not matched to a gene: 2. From germline, CDR1 is SGHTA and CDR2 FQGNSA. CDR3 in amino acids: CASSLRGGPYNEQFF. CDR3 nucleotides: TGTGCCAGCAGCTTACGCGGGGGGCCCTACAATGAGCAGTTCTTC.

In regard to this clonotype: A much larger clone sits a single nucleotide away, making a read error possible. The V call is TRBV20-1, the J call TRBJ2-7, with D possibly matching TRBD1 (5 bases). The V and J ends lost 5 bases and 5 bases respectively, with 13 bases between them. Germline lookup yields CDR1 DFQATT and CDR2 SNEGSKA (reference sequence). The CDR3 totals 12 residues. The CDR3 coding sequence is TGCAGTGCTCCGGGCAGGGTCCACGAGCAGTACTTC. Its protein is CSAPGRVHEQYF.

In this sample, this clonotype turned up a few times. The DNA of the CDR3 is TGTGCCAGCAGGCCCCGGGGGACCGCGGCGGGCTACACCTTC. It yields the protein CASRPRGTAAGYTF. The J gene is TRBJ1-2, the V gene TRBV6-5, with D tentatively TRBD1 (5 bases). V lost 6 bases, J lost 8 bases, and 19 bases lay in between. The CDR3 has 14 residues. Germline CDR1 reads MNHEY; CDR2 reads SVGAGI.

This clonotype was recorded many times. The rearrangement uses TRBV20-1 and TRBJ2-3; D is undetermined. V was trimmed by 6 bases and J by 0 bases, leaving 13 bases between them. The CDR3 contains 14 residues. From germline, CDR1 is DFQATT and CDR2 SNEGSKA (reference sequence). The CDR3 sequence: CSAKTPTSTDTQYF. The DNA of the CDR3 is TGCAGTGCCAAAACACCTACTAGCACAGATACGCAGTATTTT.

V is TRBV25-1 and J is TRBJ1-4; no clear D gene. The CDR3 is made up of 16 amino acids. V lost 3 bases and J lost 3, with 14 bases in between. CDR1 is MGHDK and CDR2 is SYGVNS in the germline V gene. CDR3 in amino acids: CASSDFQITPNEKLFF. The CDR3 nucleotides read TGTGCCAGCAGTGATTTTCAGATTACGCCTAATGAAAAACTGTTTTTT.

This clonotype has ten or more counts. The V and J genes are TRBV7-2 and TRBJ2-7, with 7 bases lining up with TRBD1. Germline trimming cut 5 bases from V and 3 bases from J; bases unmatched to any gene: 7. CDR3 length equals 14 residues. Germline V CDR1 and CDR2: SGHTA, FQGNSA. CDR3 sequence: CASSGGQDLYEQYF. CDR3 coding DNA: TGTGCCAGCAGCGGAGGACAGGATCTCTACGAGCAGTACTTC.

The sample holds a few counts of this clonotype. The V call is TRBV20-1, the J call TRBJ2-1; 8 bases line up with TRBD2. CDR1 is DFQATT and CDR2 is SNEGSKA in the germline V gene (reference sequence). There are 14 residues in the CDR3. V was clipped by 5 bases and J by 7 bases; unmatched bases: 10. For the CDR3, the DNA is TGCAGTGCTTCTACCGGGGGGGGCGCGAATGAGCAGTTCTTC. This sequence encodes CSASTGGGANEQFF.

Many counts were recorded for this clonotype. V and J are TRBV5-1 and TRBJ1-5; D ambiguous. Germline V CDR1 and CDR2: SGHRS, YFSETQ. This CDR3 region has 16 residues. V was cut by 0 bases and J by 0 bases, with 10 bases left in between. CDR3 sequence (DNA): TGCGCCAGCAGCTTGGGTCCGGGCAATAGCAATCAGCCCCAGCATTTT. Its translation is CASSLGPGNSNQPQHF.

This clonotype was observed a handful of times. This sequence joins TRBV5-8 and TRBJ2-1; D is unresolved. Germline CDR1 and CDR2: SGHTS and YDEGEE. Trimming cost V 2 bases and J 5 bases, with 8 bases left between them. The CDR3 totals 13 residues. The CDR3 reads CASSFGWNNEQFF. The CDR3 DNA sequence: TGTGCCAGCAGCTTCGGCTGGAACAATGAGCAGTTCTTC.

This sequence joins TRBV7-2 and TRBJ2-4, with a possible D match to TRBD2 (5 bases). Germline CDR1 is SGHTA and CDR2 is FQGNSA. The ends were cut back, 3 bases at V and 0 bases at J, with 15 bases in the middle. The CDR3 runs 17 residues. CDR3 region: CASSFAGLTIAKNIQYF. CDR3 bases: TGTGCCAGCAGCTTCGCCGGACTGACCATAGCCAAAAACATTCAGTACTTC.

This clonotype appeared once. Possible read error: a much larger clone is one base away. The chain employs TRBV9 and TRBJ2-7; D is uncertain. The germline V gene encodes CDR1 SGDLS and CDR2 YYNGEE. The CDR3 is 14 residues long. V was trimmed by 4 bases and J by 3 bases, leaving 14 bases between them. The CDR3, as DNA: TGTGCCAGCAGCATAGAACCGGAGCACTACGAGCAGTACTTC. It is translated as CASSIEPEHYEQYF.

This clonotype was recorded many times. The V gene is TRBV6-2 or TRBV6-3, the J gene TRBJ2-1, with a possible D match to TRBD2 (7 bases). The CDR3 is 16 amino acids. V was pared by 0 bases and J by 6 bases, with 15 bases between. Per the germline V gene, CDR1 is MNHEY and CDR2 is SVGEGT. The CDR3 coding sequence is TGTGCCAGCAGTTACTCCAGGGGACTAAGTACCAATGAGCAGTTCTTC. Translation: CASSYSRGLSTNEQFF.

With respect to this clonotype: A much larger clone lies one base from this, so it may be a read error. The chain uses TRBV20-1 and TRBJ2-5, with D unresolved. CDR1 and CDR2 from the germline V gene are DFQATT and SNEGSKA (reference sequence). The V and J ends lost 0 bases and 2 bases respectively, with 13 bases between them. The CDR3 consists of 15 residues. The DNA for the CDR3 is TGCAGTGCTAGAGATGGATCCCTGATGCAAGAGACCCAGTACTTC. Translated: CSARDGSLMQETQYF.

This clonotype was picked up a small number of times. V is TRBV5-1 and J is TRBJ2-3, with D unclear. CDR3 length: 14 residues. The germline V gene encodes CDR1 SGHRS and CDR2 YFSETQ. Trimming pared 2 bases from V and 0 bases from J, leaving 7 bases between. The CDR3 protein is CASSFDPSTDTQYF. For the CDR3, the DNA is TGCGCCAGCAGCTTCGACCCCAGCACAGATACGCAGTATTTT.

The V call is TRBV11-2, the J call TRBJ2-1, with D unclear. The DNA end is more similar to TRBJ2-7, so the J call may be wrong. CDR1 SGHAT and CDR2 FQNNGV come from the germline V gene. The CDR3 covers 16 residues. CDR3 sequence: CASSSIISGPYNEQYF. The CDR3, as DNA: TGTGCCAGCAGCTCAATTATCTCAGGCCCCTACAATGAGCAGTACTTC.